This entry lists 21 T cell receptor beta chains sequenced from one sample in a study of cytomegalovirus exposure and HLA in healthy donors. The protocol was immunoSEQ multiplex PCR, while the TCRdb copy is restricted to in-frame clones and leaves out a portion. The table lists approximately 150,000 clones, around 90% of them singletons. Sequencing was carried out using PBMCs. The receptor source for this set is a man between 18 and 35 years old in good health and CMV-seropositive.

This clone was counted at least ten times. This chain connects TRBV4-2 to TRBJ2-1, with TRBD2 matching 12 bases. CDR3 size: 16 residues. V shed 0 bases, J shed 7 bases, and the junction held 4 bases outside the gene matches. Germline CDR1 is LGHNA and CDR2 is YNFKEQ. The CDR3 loop is CASSQDLGLAGNEQFF. In DNA form, the CDR3 reads TGTGCCAGCAGCCAAGATTTAGGACTAGCGGGAAATGAGCAGTTCTTC.

The chain links TRBV2 to TRBJ1-3; 7 nucleotides match TRBD1. Germline trimming cut 5 bases from V and 0 bases from J; bases unmatched to any gene: 7. CDR1 and CDR2 from the germline V gene are SNHLY and FYNNEI. This CDR3 region has 16 residues. The CDR3 nucleotides are TGTGCCAGCAGTAGGGGACAGTTCGTCTCTGGAAACACCATATATTTT. It codes for CASSRGQFVSGNTIYF.

The genes are TRBV19 and TRBJ1-1, with a possible D match to TRBD1 (6 bases). This CDR3 is 12 amino acids long. The germline CDR1 and CDR2 sequences are LNHDA and SQIVND (reference sequence). Between the trimmed V and J ends, which lost 7 bases and 7 bases, there was a span of 13 bases. The CDR3 DNA is TGTGCCAGTACAAACAGGGATAGTGAAGCTTTCTTT. Translating gives CASTNRDSEAFF.

This clone was seen a single time. The genes are TRBV5-1 and TRBJ1-4; 7 bases map to TRBD1. This CDR3 region has 14 residues. CDR1 and CDR2 (germline): SGHRS, YFSETQ. Losses at the gene ends were 4 bases for V and 3 bases for J; bases not matched to a gene: 3. The CDR3 nucleotides are TGCGCCAGCAGCATAGGACAGGCTAATGAAAAACTGTTTTTT. Amino acid sequence: CASSIGQANEKLFF.

As to this clone: This same CDR3 is encoded by further DNA sequences in the sample. The chain has TRBV5-1 and TRBJ1-1, with D possibly matching TRBD1 (5 bases). The CDR3 covers 13 residues. CDR1 and CDR2 from the germline V gene are SGHRS and YFSETQ. Deletions cut 3 bases from V and 1 base from J, with 7 bases between. The CDR3 loop is CASSWGRNTEAFF. The DNA of the CDR3 is TGCGCCAGCAGCTGGGGCCGGAACACTGAAGCTTTCTTT.

This chain links TRBV27 with TRBJ1-5; 9 nucleotides line up with TRBD1. V gave up 6 bases and J gave up 4 bases; unmatched junction bases: 4. The CDR3 sequence is 14 residues long. Looked up from germline, CDR1 is MNHEY and CDR2 is SMNVEV (reference sequence). The CDR3 nucleotides read TGTGCCAGCAGCCCAGACAGGGGGAATCAGCCCCAGCATTTT. It specifies CASSPDRGNQPQHF.

The V gene is TRBV6-1, the J gene TRBJ2-7, with 12 bases aligning to TRBD2. J gave up 5 bases and V 6 bases, and 8 bases lay outside the gene matches. Germline CDR1 is MNHNS and CDR2 is SASEGT. The CDR3 is 15 residues long. The CDR3 here is CASSPGLAGVHEQYF. The CDR3 DNA reads TGTGCCAGCAGCCCGGGACTAGCGGGTGTCCACGAGCAGTACTTC.

The V call is TRBV27, the J call TRBJ2-3; TRBD2 matches 7 bases. Germline lookup yields CDR1 MNHEY and CDR2 SMNVEV (reference sequence). The CDR3 consists of 14 residues. The V segment lost 5 bases and the J segment 3 bases; nucleotides outside the gene matches: 5. CDR3 in amino acids: CASSGNGGTDTQYF. The CDR3 region has the DNA TGTGCCAGCAGTGGTAACGGGGGGACAGATACGCAGTATTTT.

The chain links TRBV4-1 to TRBJ1-2; perhaps TRBD1 as D (6 bases). Trimming left V 3 bases short and J 6 bases short, with 26 bases between. The CDR3 has 18 amino acids. Germline assignment: CDR1 MGHRA and CDR2 YSYEKL. The CDR3 sequence is CASSHILTQAGGADGYTF. Here the CDR3 DNA reads TGCGCCAGCAGCCACATATTAACCCAGGCGGGGGGCGCCGATGGCTACACCTTC.

The chain employs TRBV5-4 and TRBJ2-6; 7 bases are a match to TRBD1. This CDR3 comprises 14 residues. Trimming at V came to 2 bases and at J to 8 bases, leaving 4 bases not matched to a gene. Germline lookup yields CDR1 SGHNT and CDR2 YYREEE (reference sequence). This CDR3 reads CASSFRDRTNVLTF. The DNA for the CDR3 is TGTGCCAGCAGCTTCAGGGACAGAACCAACGTCCTGACTTTC.

This clone is a singleton in its sample. The rearrangement joins TRBV7-6 to TRBJ1-2; TRBD1 matches 7 bases. From germline, CDR1 is SGHVS and CDR2 FNYEAQ. The V and J ends lost 4 bases and 8 bases, in that order; junction bases with no gene match: 7. This CDR3 contains 13 residues. CDR3 sequence reads: CASSYIGQAGYTF. DNA for the CDR3: TGTGCCAGCAGCTATATTGGACAGGCAGGCTACACCTTC. Variable domain in full (rest from reference TRBV7-6 and TRBJ1-2): GAGVSQSPRYKVTKRGQDVALRCDPISGHVSLYWYRQALGQGPEFLTYFNYEAQQDKSGLPNDRFSAERPEGSISTLTIQRTEQRDSAMYRCASSYIGQAGYTFGSGTRLTVV.

V is TRBV5-6 and J is TRBJ2-5; D gene ambiguous. Germline loops: CDR1 SGHDT, CDR2 YYEEEE. The length of the CDR3 is 15 residues. V gave up 2 bases and J gave up 1 base, with 12 bases separating them. The CDR3 is CASSFLESGQETQYF. Here the CDR3 DNA reads TGTGCCAGCAGCTTTTTGGAGTCTGGCCAAGAGACCCAGTACTTC.

This chain connects TRBV6-6 to TRBJ1-1; 9 positions match TRBD1. V trimming: 4 bases; J trimming: 3 bases; junction bases outside the gene matches: 3. Germline-derived CDR1 and CDR2 are MNHNY and SVGAGI (reference sequence). This CDR3 has 14 residues. The chain's CDR3 is CASSSNRGHTEAFF. The CDR3 DNA sequence: TGTGCCAGCAGTTCCAACAGGGGGCACACTGAAGCTTTCTTT.

V gene TRBV6-5 combines with J gene TRBJ2-7, with D tentatively TRBD1 (5 bases). The CDR3 runs 16 residues. Germline V gene lookup returns CDR1 MNHEY and CDR2 SVGAGI. V lost 0 bases, J lost 2 bases, and 14 bases lay in between. This chain's CDR3 is CASSYSAQGGTYEQYF. The CDR3 bases are TGTGCCAGCAGTTACTCCGCCCAGGGTGGCACCTACGAGCAGTACTTC.

The rearrangement joins TRBV6-1 to TRBJ2-3; possible D gene TRBD2, 5 bases. Germline values: CDR1 MNHNS, CDR2 SASEGT. This CDR3 spans 13 amino acids. V lost 4 bases to trimming and J lost 3 bases, with 8 bases between them. The CDR3 bases are TGTGCCAGCAGTGGTGGGGAGACAGATACGCAGTATTTT. Translation gives CASSGGETDTQYF.

This clone was observed a handful of times. The gene calls are TRBV14 and TRBJ1-6; D perhaps matches TRBD1 (6 bases). The V gene's germline CDR1 is SGHDN and CDR2 FVKESK. Trimming cost V 1 base and J 8 bases, with 9 bases left between them. The length of the CDR3 is 14 residues. The CDR3 DNA sequence: TGTGCCAGCAGCCAAGGAGGGGGTGATTCACCCCTCCACTTT. Residues: CASSQGGGDSPLHF.

The chain links TRBV27 to TRBJ1-2; no clear D gene. Per germline, CDR1 MNHEY and CDR2 SMNVEV (reference sequence). The CDR3 contains 13 residues. V lost 6 bases to trimming and J lost 2 bases, with 10 bases between them. CDR3 coding DNA: TGTGCCAGCAGCCGAGACGGGAACTATGGCTACACCTTC. Amino acids: CASSRDGNYGYTF.

V gene TRBV19 combines with J gene TRBJ1-2; D is unresolved. The CDR3 has 14 residues. Deletions cut 4 bases from V and 2 bases from J, with 11 bases between. Germline CDR1 reads LNHDA; CDR2 reads SQIVND (reference sequence). Here the CDR3 reads CASSTGGSNYGYTF. The CDR3 DNA is TGTGCCAGTAGTACCGGCGGGAGCAACTATGGCTACACCTTC. The variable domain in full, with the rest retrieved from reference TRBV19 and TRBJ1-2, is DGGITQSPKYLFRKEGQNVTLSCEQNLNHDAMYWYRQDPGQGLRLIYYSQIVNDFQKGDIAEGYSVSREKKESFPLTVTSAQKNPTAFYLCASSTGGSNYGYTFGSGTRLTVV.

This sequence joins TRBV5-4 and TRBJ2-2, with 8 bases fitting TRBD2. This CDR3 contains 15 residues. CDR1 SGHNT and CDR2 YYREEE come from the germline V gene (reference sequence). With V trimmed by 3 bases and J by 7 bases, 8 bases remained unmatched. As DNA, the CDR3 is TGTGCCAGCAGCTCTGGCGGGGGGACCGGCGGGGAGCTGTTTTTT. This translates into CASSSGGGTGGELFF.

The chain uses TRBV5-1 and TRBJ2-2; maybe TRBD2 (6 bases). Deletions cut 2 bases from V and 6 bases from J, with 8 bases between. The CDR3 is 13 residues long. Germline V gene sequence: CDR1 SGHRS, CDR2 YFSETQ. CDR3 protein: CASSLERAGELFF. The CDR3 DNA is TGCGCCAGCAGCTTAGAGCGGGCCGGGGAGCTGTTTTTT.

The rearrangement joins TRBV10-3 to TRBJ2-5; D ambiguous. With 6 bases removed from V and 9 bases from J, the gap between germline ends came to 14 bases. Germline V gene sequence: CDR1 ENHRY, CDR2 SYGVKD. The CDR3 has 12 amino acids. CDR3 residues: CAISDAPGPQYF. In DNA, the CDR3 is TGTGCCATCAGCGACGCCCCTGGGCCCCAGTACTTC.